A selection of T cell receptor beta chains follows, all from one sample in a study of T cell responses to AZD1222 COVID-19 vaccine. TCRdb keeps only in-frame clones here, not all; method: immunoSEQ multiplex PCR. The sample lists 60,000 to 100,000 clones, roughly nine tenths occurring once. The input for sequencing was peripheral blood, taken on day 0 of AZD1222 vaccination. These receptor sequences come from an adult in good health. CDR3s include the opening cysteine and the closing phenylalanine or tryptophan.

TRBJ2-6,TRBV5-1,CASSLGRVAGANVLTF
TRBJ1-2,TRBV5-5,CAGRPTLGGYGYTF
TRBJ2-2,TRBV5-4,CASSKGLAGGSTGELFF
TRBJ1-4,TRBV7-8,CASSLNRVTEKLFF
TRBJ2-7,TRBV5-1,CASSPYGRFGEQYF
TRBJ1-1,TRBV7-9,CASSRGLGNTEAFF
TRBJ1-2,TRBV18,CASSPFAGSNYGYTF
TRBJ2-1,TRBV20-1,CSASDPGGQSYNEQFF
TRBJ2-3,TRBV7-9,CASSPASSTDTQYF
TRBJ1-4,TRBV27,CASSYRPNEKLFF
TRBJ2-2,TRBV18,CASSTFAGELFF
TRBJ1-4,TRBV29-1,CSVGTDGEKLFF
TRBJ1-5,TRBV27,CASSWSGGQPQHF
TRBJ1-5,TRBV4-2,CASSQEQVNQPQHF
TRBJ1-3,TRBV3-1/TRBV3-2,CASSQVRGAGNTIYF
TRBJ2-6,TRBV7-3,CASSPQRAGANVLTF
TRBJ2-1,TRBV15,CATSSGTSGSLDEQFF
TRBJ1-5,TRBV18,CASSPRQGYQPQHF
TRBJ1-1,TRBV9,CASSRQGAEWSEAFF
TRBJ1-5,TRBV3-1/TRBV3-2,CASSQEWSNQPQHF
TRBJ2-7,TRBV11-1,CASSSSRDAPKEQYF
TRBJ2-7,TRBV28,CASSPVSAGGLYEQYF
TRBJ2-1,TRBV29-1,CSARSGDYNEQFF
TRBJ2-1,TRBV5-1,CASSLAAGGINEQFF
TRBJ1-4,TRBV28,CASTKGGPENEKLFF
TRBJ2-3,TRBV10-3,CAVEADTDTQYF
TRBJ2-3,TRBV7-9,CASSPGSSTDTQYF
TRBJ1-3,TRBV15,CATSPRSGSGRTIYF
TRBJ2-4,TRBV27,CASSSGWGVEQNIQYF
TRBJ2-3,TRBV5-4,CASSNPTGDTQYF
TRBJ1-2,TRBV30,CAWSVSPDRMDGYTF
TRBJ1-4,TRBV7-2,CASSFPPGQGSKLFF
TRBJ2-5,TRBV5-6,CASSWGTGGGETQYF
TRBJ2-1,TRBV30,CAWRAGGSPYNEQFF
TRBJ2-1,TRBV29-1,CSVARLAGSSYNEQFF
TRBJ2-6,TRBV7-9,CASSNGLGANVLTF
TRBJ2-5,TRBV5-1,CASSWGQGQETQYF
TRBJ2-1,TRBV9,CASSPGGGSYNEQFF
TRBJ2-1,TRBV7-9,CASSTRPNEQFF
TRBJ1-6,TRBV19,CASSMGQGNSPLHF
TRBJ1-4,TRBV6-1,CASSDQGTAANKKLFF
TRBJ1-2,TRBV7-9,CASSLLGGVYGYTF
TRBJ1-6,TRBV11-3,CASSLIGNSPLHF
TRBJ2-2,TRBV5-1,CASSLEGVTGELFF
TRBJ2-1,TRBV6-2/TRBV6-3,CASSYSIFLAGYNEQFF
TRBJ2-7,TRBV30,CAWIKGYEQYF
TRBJ2-1,TRBV5-1,CASRPALNNEQFF
TRBJ2-1,TRBV3-1/TRBV3-2,CASSQDAGAQEQFF
TRBJ2-7,TRBV7-3,CASSLTYRESSYEQYF
TRBJ2-5,TRBV7-2,CASSLTGLAEETQYF
TRBJ2-3,TRBV11-3,CASSLGADGRTDTQYF
TRBJ1-2,TRBV2,CASSETGQYYGYTF
TRBJ1-2,TRBV19,CASSMREYGYTF
TRBJ1-1,TRBV29-1,CSVDPGRFPEAFF